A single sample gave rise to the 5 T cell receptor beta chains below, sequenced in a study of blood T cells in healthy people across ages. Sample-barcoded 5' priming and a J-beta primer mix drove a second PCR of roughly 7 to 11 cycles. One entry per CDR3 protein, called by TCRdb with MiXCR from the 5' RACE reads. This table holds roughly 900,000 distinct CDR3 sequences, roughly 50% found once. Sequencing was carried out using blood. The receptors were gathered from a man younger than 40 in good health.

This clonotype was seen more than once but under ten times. CDR3 nucleotide sequence: TGTGCCAGCAGTGGGATACTAGCGGGGCAAGAGACCCAGTACTTC. This sequence encodes CASSGILAGQETQYF. The rearrangement joins TRBV6-1 to TRBJ2-5; the match to TRBD2 covers 10 bases. Per germline, CDR1 MNHNS and CDR2 SASEGT. CDR3 length: 15 residues. The junction had 4 bases not matched to a gene; V was cut back by 4 bases and J by 2 bases.

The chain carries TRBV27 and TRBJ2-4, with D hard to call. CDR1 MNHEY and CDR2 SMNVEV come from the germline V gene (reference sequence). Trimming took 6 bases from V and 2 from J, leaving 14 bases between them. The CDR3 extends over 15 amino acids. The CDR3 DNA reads TGTGCCAGCAGCAAAGAAAGTGGGACCAAAAACATTCAGTACTTC. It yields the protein CASSKESGTKNIQYF.

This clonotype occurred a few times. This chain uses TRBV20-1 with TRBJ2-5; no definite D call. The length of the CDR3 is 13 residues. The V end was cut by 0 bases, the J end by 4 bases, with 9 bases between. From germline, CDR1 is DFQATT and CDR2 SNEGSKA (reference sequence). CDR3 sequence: CSARDPRGETQYF. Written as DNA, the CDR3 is TGCAGTGCTAGAGATCCCCGTGGAGAGACCCAGTACTTC.

As DNA, the CDR3 is TGTGCCAGCAGTGACCAGGTGACTACCGATGAGCAGTTCTTC. This codes for CASSDQVTTDEQFF. The chain links TRBV6-2 or TRBV6-3 to TRBJ2-1, with D tentatively TRBD2 (5 bases). Germline CDR1 MNHEY, CDR2 SVGEGT. This CDR3 region has 14 residues. Trimming stripped 5 bases from V and 8 bases from J, with 16 bases between.

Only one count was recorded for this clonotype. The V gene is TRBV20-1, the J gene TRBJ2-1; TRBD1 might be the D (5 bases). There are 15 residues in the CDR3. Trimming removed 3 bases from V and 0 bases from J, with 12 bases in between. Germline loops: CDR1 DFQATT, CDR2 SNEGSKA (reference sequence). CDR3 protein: CSARGGAYSYNEQFF. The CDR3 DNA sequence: TGCAGTGCTAGGGGTGGGGCGTACTCCTACAATGAGCAGTTCTTC.